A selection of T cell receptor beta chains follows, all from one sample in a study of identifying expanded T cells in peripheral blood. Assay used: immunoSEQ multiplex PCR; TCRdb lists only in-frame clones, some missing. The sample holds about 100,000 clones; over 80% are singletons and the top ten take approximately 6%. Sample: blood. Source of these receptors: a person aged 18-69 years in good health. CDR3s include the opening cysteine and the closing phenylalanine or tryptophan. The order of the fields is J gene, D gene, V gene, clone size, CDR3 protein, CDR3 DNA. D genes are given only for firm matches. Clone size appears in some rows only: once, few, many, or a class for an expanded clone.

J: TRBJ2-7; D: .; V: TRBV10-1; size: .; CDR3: CASRPDFTYEQYF; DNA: TGCGCCAGCAGGCCGGACTTTACCTACGAGCAGTACTTC
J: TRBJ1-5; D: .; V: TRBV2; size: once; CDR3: CASKGGWSNQPQHF; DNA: TGTGCCAGCAAGGGAGGTTGGAGCAATCAGCCCCAGCATTTT
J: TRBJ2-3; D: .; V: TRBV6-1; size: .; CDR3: CASSEGGHYFTDTQYF; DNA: TGTGCCAGCAGTGAAGGGGGACACTATTTCACAGATACGCAGTATTTT
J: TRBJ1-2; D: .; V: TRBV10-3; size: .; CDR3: CAISAPGAGKGVNYGYTF; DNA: TGTGCCATCAGTGCCCCTGGGGCAGGGAAGGGGGTAAACTATGGCTACACCTTC
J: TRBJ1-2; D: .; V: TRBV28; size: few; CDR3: CASRPDYGYTF; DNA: TGTGCCAGCAGGCCAGACTATGGCTACACCTTC
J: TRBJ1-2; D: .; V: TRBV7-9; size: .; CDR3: CASSSNGYTF; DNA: TGTGCCAGCAGCTCCAATGGCTACACCTTC
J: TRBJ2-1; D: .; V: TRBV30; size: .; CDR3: CAWSPTSSYNEQFF; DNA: TGTGCCTGGAGCCCAACTAGCTCCTACAATGAGCAGTTCTTC
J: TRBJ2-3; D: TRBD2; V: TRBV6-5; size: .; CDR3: CASSEGLATDTQYF; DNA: TGTGCCAGCAGTGAAGGACTAGCTACAGATACGCAGTATTTT
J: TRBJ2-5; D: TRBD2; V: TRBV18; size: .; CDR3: CASSPRSGGGGEETQYF; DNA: TGTGCCAGCTCACCACGGAGCGGCGGGGGAGGGGAAGAGACCCAGTACTTC
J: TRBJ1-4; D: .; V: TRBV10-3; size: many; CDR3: CAISEIIGGDEKLFF; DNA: TGTGCCATCAGCGAAATAATTGGCGGGGATGAAAAACTGTTTTTT
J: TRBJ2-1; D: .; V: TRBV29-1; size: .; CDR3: CSVEDPGLYEQFF; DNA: TGCAGCGTTGAAGACCCGGGCCTATACGAGCAGTTCTTC
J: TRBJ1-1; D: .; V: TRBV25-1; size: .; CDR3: CASRGANTEAFF; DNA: TGTGCCAGCAGAGGGGCGAACACTGAAGCTTTCTTT
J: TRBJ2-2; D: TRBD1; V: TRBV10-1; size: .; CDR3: CASSESGTGPKDTGELFF; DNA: TGCGCCAGCAGTGAGTCGGGGACAGGCCCGAAGGACACCGGGGAGCTGTTTTTT
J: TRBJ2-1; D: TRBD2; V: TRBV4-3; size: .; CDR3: CASTQDGAGGNNEQFF; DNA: TGCGCCAGCACCCAGGATGGCGCGGGAGGGAACAATGAGCAGTTCTTC